The 11 T cell receptor beta chains presented below share a single source sample, sequenced in a study of human T cells and chemical hapten exposure (dated by TCRdb to about 2021). Total RNA was extracted from unfractionated whole blood that had been collected in Tempus Blood RNA tubes. Library creation used 5' RACE. TCRdb records Illumina MiSeq as the sequencer. Clones were called with MiXCR by TCRdb after fastp trimmed the public reads at Q25, and only in-frame beta chains were retained. Rows are combined by CDR3 protein, so each entry shows the most common genes and DNA. Counted in this sample were 100,000 to 120,000 distinct CDR3 sequences; approximately 19% of them appeared once. The ten largest clones represent 2.5% to 3% of the sample. The source of these receptors is a human donor in good health.

The chain links TRBV29-1 to TRBJ2-2; 8 bases align to TRBD2. CDR1 is SQVTM and CDR2 is ANQGSEA in the germline V gene. This CDR3 spans 13 amino acids. V lost 1 base, J lost 6 bases, and 1 base stayed unmatched. CDR3 in DNA: TGCAGCGTTGAAGCGACTAGCGCCGGGGAGCTGTTTTTT. It translates to CSVEATSAGELFF.

This clonotype was found many times. The DNA of the CDR3 is TGTGCCAGTATGCCCCTTCCGGCTAGCGGGAGTACGAATAGAGGAACAGATACGCAGTATTTT. Amino acids: CASMPLPASGSTNRGTDTQYF. The chain employs TRBV19 and TRBJ2-3, with 10 bases fitting TRBD2. Germline V CDR1 and CDR2: LNHDA, SQIVND (reference sequence). The CDR3 spans 21 residues. Trimming took 7 bases from V and 3 from J; bases not matched to a gene: 25.

This chain joins TRBV15 and TRBJ2-1; weak D call: TRBD1 (6 bases). Germline lookup yields CDR1 LNHNV and CDR2 YYDKDF (reference sequence). Trimming stripped 3 bases from V and 8 bases from J, with 17 bases between. The CDR3 contains 15 residues. The CDR3 nucleotides read TGTGCCACCAGCAGGGAAGGGGGATCTACGGATGAGCAGTTCTTC. Its translation is CATSREGGSTDEQFF.

The J gene is TRBJ1-6, the V gene TRBV5-4, with 9 bases aligning to TRBD1. From germline, CDR1 is SGHNT and CDR2 YYREEE (reference sequence). J was trimmed by 8 bases and V by 3 bases; bases with no gene match: 6. The CDR3 extends over 15 amino acids. CDR3 residues: CASSSRTGEDSPLHF. CDR3 nucleotides: TGTGCCAGCAGCTCGCGGACAGGGGAAGATTCACCCCTCCACTTT.

J is TRBJ2-1 and V is TRBV27; D unclear. The germline V gene encodes CDR1 MNHEY and CDR2 SMNVEV (reference sequence). V was trimmed by 3 bases and J by 7 bases, leaving 13 bases between them. This CDR3 spans 14 amino acids. The CDR3 DNA reads TGTGCCAGCAGTTTGGATAGCCAATTTAATGAGCAGTTCTTC. This translates into CASSLDSQFNEQFF.

This chain connects TRBV9 to TRBJ2-7; perhaps TRBD1 as D (5 bases). Between the trimmed V and J ends, which lost 0 bases and 4 bases, there was a span of 8 bases. The CDR3 length is 13 residues. Germline V gene sequence: CDR1 SGDLS, CDR2 YYNGEE. The CDR3 loop is CASSVGGRYEQYF. As DNA, the CDR3 is TGTGCCAGCAGCGTAGGGGGCCGATACGAGCAGTACTTC.

This sequence joins TRBV28 and TRBJ2-7, with 7 bases matching TRBD1. CDR1 is MDHEN and CDR2 is SYDVKM in the germline V gene. The CDR3 length is 16 residues. V was pared by 3 bases and J by 3 bases, with 11 bases of the junction left unmatched. CDR3 protein: CASSFHPSGTVYEQYF. The CDR3 DNA reads as TGTGCCAGCAGTTTCCATCCGAGTGGGACAGTCTACGAGCAGTACTTC.

This clonotype has only a few counts. The chain employs TRBV28 and TRBJ2-3; D might be TRBD1 (5 bases). The V gene's germline CDR1 is MDHEN and CDR2 SYDVKM. Trimming left V 3 bases short and J 1 base short, with 17 bases between. The length of the CDR3 is 17 residues. The CDR3 sequence: CASSFGFKGSGTDTQYF. The CDR3 DNA reads TGTGCCAGCAGTTTCGGTTTTAAGGGGTCGGGCACAGATACGCAGTATTTT. The full variable domain, with the rest looked up from reference TRBV28 and TRBJ2-3, is DVKVTQSSRYLVKRTGEKVFLECVQDMDHENMFWYRQDPGLGLRLIYFSYDVKMKEKGDIPEGYSVSREKKERFSLILESASTNQTSMYLCASSFGFKGSGTDTQYFGPGTRLTVL.

This chain links TRBV5-1 with TRBJ2-7, with D tentatively TRBD1 or TRBD2 (5 bases each). The germline V gene has CDR1 SGHRS and CDR2 YFSETQ. V gave up 3 bases and J gave up 7 bases, with 17 bases separating them. The CDR3 spans 14 residues. CDR3 region: CASSWDGATGEQYF. The CDR3 nucleotides are TGCGCCAGCAGCTGGGACGGGGCAACGGGGGAGCAGTACTTC.

This clonotype was picked up a small number of times. The chain has TRBV12-3 or TRBV12-4 and TRBJ1-4; 9 bases are shared with TRBD1. J lost 8 bases, V lost 5 bases, and 12 bases had no gene match. There are 16 residues in the CDR3. The chain's CDR3 is CASSADVWTGEEKLFF. In nucleotides, the CDR3 is TGTGCCAGCAGTGCAGACGTCTGGACAGGGGAGGAAAAACTGTTTTTT.

This chain uses TRBV6-2 or TRBV6-3 with TRBJ2-3; 8 nucleotides agree with TRBD1. CDR3 size: 14 residues. Germline CDR1 reads MNHEY; CDR2 reads SVGEGT. The ends lost 6 bases at V and 2 bases at J; junction bases unmatched: 4. The CDR3 coding sequence is TGTGCCAGCAGCCGGACAGGGACCACAGATACGCAGTATTTT. Translating it yields CASSRTGTTDTQYF.